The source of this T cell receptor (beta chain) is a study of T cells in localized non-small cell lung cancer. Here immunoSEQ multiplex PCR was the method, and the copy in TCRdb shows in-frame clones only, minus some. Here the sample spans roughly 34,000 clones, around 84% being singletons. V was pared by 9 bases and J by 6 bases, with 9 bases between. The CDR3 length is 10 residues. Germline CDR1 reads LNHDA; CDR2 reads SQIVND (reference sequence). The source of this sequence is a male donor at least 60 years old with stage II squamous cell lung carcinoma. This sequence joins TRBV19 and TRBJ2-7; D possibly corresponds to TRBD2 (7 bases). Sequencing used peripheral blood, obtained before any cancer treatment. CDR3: CASRGAEQYF. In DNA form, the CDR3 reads TGTGCCAGCCGGGGGGCCGAGCAGTACTTC.